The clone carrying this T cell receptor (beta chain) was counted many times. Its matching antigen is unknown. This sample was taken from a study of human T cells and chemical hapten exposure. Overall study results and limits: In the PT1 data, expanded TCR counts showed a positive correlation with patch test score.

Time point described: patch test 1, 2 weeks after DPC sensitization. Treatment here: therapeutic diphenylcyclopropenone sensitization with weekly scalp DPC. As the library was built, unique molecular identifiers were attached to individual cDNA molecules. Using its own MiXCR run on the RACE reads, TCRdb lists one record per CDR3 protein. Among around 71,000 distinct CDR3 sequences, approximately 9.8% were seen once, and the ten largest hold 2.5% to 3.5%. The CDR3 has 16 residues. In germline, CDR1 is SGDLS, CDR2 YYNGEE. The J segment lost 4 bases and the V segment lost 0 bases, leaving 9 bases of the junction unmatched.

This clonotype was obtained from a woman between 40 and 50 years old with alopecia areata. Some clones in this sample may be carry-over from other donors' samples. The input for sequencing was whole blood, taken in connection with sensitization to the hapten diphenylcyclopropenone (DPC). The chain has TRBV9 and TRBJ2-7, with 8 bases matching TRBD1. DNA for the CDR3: TGTGCCAGCAGCGTAGCTCTTCAGGGGGCCTTTTACGAGCAGTACTTC. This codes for CASSVALQGAFYEQYF. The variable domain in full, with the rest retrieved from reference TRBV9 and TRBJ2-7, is DSGVTQTPKHLITATGQRVTLRCSPRSGDLSVYWYQQSLDQGLQFLIQYYNGEERAKGNILERFSAQQFPDLHSELNLSSLELGDSALYFCASSVALQGAFYEQYFGPGTRLTVT.